This T cell receptor (beta chain) came from a study of T cell repertoires in cytomegalovirus infection. Whole-study findings and limits: CMV carriers with the relevant HLA were identified by cumulative public TCR beta family frequency.

The CDR3 sequence is 16 residues long. V gave up 1 base and J gave up 7 bases, with 14 bases separating them. The germline gives CDR1 MGHRA, CDR2 YSYEKL. This clonotype showed up just a few times. Antigen: not known. TCRdb re-derived calls from the reads in MiXCR, one entry per CDR3 protein. The sample has more than 500,000 distinct CDR3 sequences; 16% are singletons. V gene TRBV4-1 combines with J gene TRBJ1-6; TRBD1 is a possible D gene (5 bases). This receptor was taken from a human donor in good health (CMV status not recorded). Some clones in this sample may be carry-over from other donors' samples. The sample was CD8+ T cells from PBMCs. As DNA, the CDR3 is TGCGCCAGCAGCCAAGTTCCAGGGAGGCACAATTCACCCCTCCACTTT. Translation gives CASSQVPGRHNSPLHF.